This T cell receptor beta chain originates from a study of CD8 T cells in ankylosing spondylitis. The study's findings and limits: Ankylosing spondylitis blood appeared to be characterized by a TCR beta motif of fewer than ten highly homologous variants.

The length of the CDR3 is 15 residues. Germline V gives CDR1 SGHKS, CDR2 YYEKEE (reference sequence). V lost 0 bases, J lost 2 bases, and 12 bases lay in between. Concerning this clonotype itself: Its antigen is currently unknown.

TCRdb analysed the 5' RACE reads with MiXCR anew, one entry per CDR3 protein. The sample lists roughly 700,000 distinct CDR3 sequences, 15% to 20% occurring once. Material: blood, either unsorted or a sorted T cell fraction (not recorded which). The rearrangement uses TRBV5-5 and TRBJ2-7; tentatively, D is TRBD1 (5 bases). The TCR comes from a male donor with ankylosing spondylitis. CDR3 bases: TGTGCCAGCAGCTTGGTGGGAACAGGACCCTACGAGCAGTACTTC. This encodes CASSLVGTGPYEQYF. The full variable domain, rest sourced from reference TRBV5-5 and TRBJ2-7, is DAGVTQSPTHLIKTRGQQVTLRCSPISGHKSVSWYQQVLGQGPQFIFQYYEKEERGRGNFPDRFSARQFPNYSSELNVNALLLGDSALYLCASSLVGTGPYEQYFGPGTRLTVT.